The 10 T cell receptor beta chains presented below share a single source sample, sequenced in a study of Graves' ophthalmopathy and Graves' hyperthyroidism. RNA transcripts served as template for amplifying TCR beta CDR3 sequences. First-round RT-PCR with HTBI primers preceded a second-round multiplex PCR. TCRdb passed the multiplex PCR reads through MiXCR, listing each CDR3 protein once. The sample records hundreds of thousands of distinct CDR3 sequences, 22% being singletons. The sample was peripheral blood. These receptors came from a woman aged 18-29 years with stable Graves' hyperthyroidism. Some clones in this sample may be carry-over from other donors' samples.

This clonotype showed up many times. The rearrangement links TRBV12-3 or TRBV12-4 to TRBJ1-2; 7 bases map to TRBD1. The CDR3 loop spans 15 amino acids. After removal of 8 bases from V and 3 bases from J, the junction contained 12 bases not matched to a gene. The CDR3 DNA reads as TGTGCCAGCCCCCTGGAGGGGGCGCCTCACTATGGCTACACCTTC. This translates into CASPLEGAPHYGYTF.

This clonotype was detected many times. V and J are TRBV7-6 and TRBJ1-1; tentative D call: TRBD1 (5 bases). Germline-derived CDR1 and CDR2 are SGHVS and FNYEAQ. CDR3 length: 14 amino acids. The ends were cut back, 2 bases at V and 5 bases at J, with 12 bases in the middle. The CDR3 reads CASSLSDSGTEAFF. CDR3 DNA sequence: TGTGCCAGCAGCTTATCTGACAGTGGTACTGAAGCTTTCTTT. Full variable domain (outside the CDR3, taken from reference TRBV7-6 and TRBJ1-1): GAGVSQSPRYKVTKRGQDVALRCDPISGHVSLYWYRQALGQGPEFLTYFNYEAQQDKSGLPNDRFSAERPEGSISTLTIQRTEQRDSAMYRCASSLSDSGTEAFFGQGTRLTVV.

This chain joins TRBV6-2 or TRBV6-3 and TRBJ2-7, with D tentatively TRBD1 (6 bases). V dropped 5 bases and J dropped 1 base, with 18 bases sitting between them. This CDR3 comprises 16 residues. From germline, CDR1 is MNHEY and CDR2 SVGEGT. CDR3 DNA sequence: TGTGCCAGCAGTAACATCCCGGGACATGCATCCTACGAGCAGTACTTC. Its protein product is CASSNIPGHASYEQYF.

This clonotype was seen a few times. In nucleotides, the CDR3 is TGCAGCGTTGAAGGGGGTGTAGAGATTGAAGCTTTCTTT. Its translation: CSVEGGVEIEAFF. The rearrangement links TRBV29-1 to TRBJ1-1; no clear D gene. This CDR3 is 13 amino acids long. Germline CDR1 is SQVTM and CDR2 is ANQGSEA. Trimming left V 1 base short and J 7 bases short, with 13 bases between. Based on the CDR3 plus reference TRBV29-1 and TRBJ1-1, the full variable domain is SAVISQKPSRDICQRGTSLTIQCQVDSQVTMMFWYRQQPGQSLTLIATANQGSEATYESGFVIDKFPISRPNLTFSTLTVSNMSPEDSSIYLCSVEGGVEIEAFFGQGTRLTVV.

This clonotype was detected only a few times. This sequence joins TRBV9 and TRBJ2-2; 15 bases line up with TRBD2. CDR1 is SGDLS, CDR2 YYNGEE, per germline. J lost 5 bases, V lost 4 bases, and 6 bases had no gene match. The CDR3 is made up of 17 amino acids. CDR3 coding DNA: TGTGCCAGCAGCCCCCCGGGACTAGCGGGAGGTACCGGGGAGCTGTTTTTT. Its protein product is CASSPPGLAGGTGELFF.

The chain links TRBV11-1 to TRBJ2-2; the match to TRBD1 covers 7 bases. V was clipped by 1 base and J by 2 bases; unmatched bases: 7. Germline CDR1 SGHAT, CDR2 FQDESV (reference sequence). CDR3 length: 17 residues. The CDR3 DNA is TGTGCCAGCAGCTTAGAGTACGGGACAGCTAACACCGGGGAGCTGTTTTTT. Its translation: CASSLEYGTANTGELFF.

This clonotype was seen a single time. The CDR3 ends on some other residue instead of the conserved phenylalanine or tryptophan, so this is likely a read error. The chain recombines TRBV12-3 or TRBV12-4 with TRBJ1-5, with D possibly matching TRBD1 (6 bases). CDR3 length: 14 residues. The ends were cut back, 3 bases at V and 7 bases at J, with 13 bases in the middle. The CDR3 loop reads CASSLEGGGQPQHY. As DNA, the CDR3 is TGTGCCAGCAGTTTGGAAGGAGGGGGGCAGCCCCAGCATTAT.

This clonotype was counted at least ten times. CDR3 DNA: TGTGCCAGCCAGTACCCTTTTGGACTAGCGGGGAGCTACGAGCAGTACTTC. The encoded protein is CASQYPFGLAGSYEQYF. V and J are TRBV6-4 and TRBJ2-7; TRBD2 matches at 12 bases. Per the germline V gene, CDR1 is MRHNA and CDR2 is SNTAGT. The length of the CDR3 is 17 residues. The trim removed 8 bases at V and 3 bases at J, leaving 14 bases unmatched.

This clonotype has a count of ten or more. The V call is TRBV12-3 or TRBV12-4, the J call TRBJ1-4; D unresolved. This CDR3 comprises 12 residues. Trimming removed 3 bases at V and 10 bases at J, with 9 bases between. This chain's CDR3 is CASSFNIGKLFF. DNA for the CDR3: TGTGCCAGCAGTTTTAACATAGGAAAACTGTTTTTT.

The rearrangement uses TRBV6-1 and TRBJ2-7, with 11 positions matching TRBD1. The CDR3 is made up of 14 amino acids. The V gene's germline CDR1 is MNHNS and CDR2 SASEGT. V shed 10 bases, J shed 6 bases, and the junction held 11 bases outside the gene matches. The CDR3 sequence is CATVRTGGFSEQYF. DNA for the CDR3: TGTGCCACCGTCCGGACAGGGGGCTTTAGCGAGCAGTACTTC.